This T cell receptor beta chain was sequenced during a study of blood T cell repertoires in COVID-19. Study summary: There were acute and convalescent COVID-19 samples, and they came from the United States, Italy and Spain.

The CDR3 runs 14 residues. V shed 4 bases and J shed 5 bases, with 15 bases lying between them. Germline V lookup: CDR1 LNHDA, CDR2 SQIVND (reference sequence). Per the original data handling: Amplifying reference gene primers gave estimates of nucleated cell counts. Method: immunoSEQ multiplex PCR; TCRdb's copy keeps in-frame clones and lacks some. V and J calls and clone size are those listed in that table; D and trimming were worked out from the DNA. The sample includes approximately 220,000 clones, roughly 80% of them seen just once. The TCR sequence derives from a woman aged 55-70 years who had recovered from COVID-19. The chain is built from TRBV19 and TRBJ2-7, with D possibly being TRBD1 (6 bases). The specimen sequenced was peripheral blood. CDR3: CASSRSGVNHEQYF. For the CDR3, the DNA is TGTGCCAGTAGTAGGTCAGGGGTGAACCACGAGCAGTACTTC. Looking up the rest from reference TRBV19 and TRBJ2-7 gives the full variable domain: DGGITQSPKYLFRKEGQNVTLSCEQNLNHDAMYWYRQDPGQGLRLIYYSQIVNDFQKGDIAEGYSVSREKKESFPLTVTSAQKNPTAFYLCASSRSGVNHEQYFGPGTRLTVT.